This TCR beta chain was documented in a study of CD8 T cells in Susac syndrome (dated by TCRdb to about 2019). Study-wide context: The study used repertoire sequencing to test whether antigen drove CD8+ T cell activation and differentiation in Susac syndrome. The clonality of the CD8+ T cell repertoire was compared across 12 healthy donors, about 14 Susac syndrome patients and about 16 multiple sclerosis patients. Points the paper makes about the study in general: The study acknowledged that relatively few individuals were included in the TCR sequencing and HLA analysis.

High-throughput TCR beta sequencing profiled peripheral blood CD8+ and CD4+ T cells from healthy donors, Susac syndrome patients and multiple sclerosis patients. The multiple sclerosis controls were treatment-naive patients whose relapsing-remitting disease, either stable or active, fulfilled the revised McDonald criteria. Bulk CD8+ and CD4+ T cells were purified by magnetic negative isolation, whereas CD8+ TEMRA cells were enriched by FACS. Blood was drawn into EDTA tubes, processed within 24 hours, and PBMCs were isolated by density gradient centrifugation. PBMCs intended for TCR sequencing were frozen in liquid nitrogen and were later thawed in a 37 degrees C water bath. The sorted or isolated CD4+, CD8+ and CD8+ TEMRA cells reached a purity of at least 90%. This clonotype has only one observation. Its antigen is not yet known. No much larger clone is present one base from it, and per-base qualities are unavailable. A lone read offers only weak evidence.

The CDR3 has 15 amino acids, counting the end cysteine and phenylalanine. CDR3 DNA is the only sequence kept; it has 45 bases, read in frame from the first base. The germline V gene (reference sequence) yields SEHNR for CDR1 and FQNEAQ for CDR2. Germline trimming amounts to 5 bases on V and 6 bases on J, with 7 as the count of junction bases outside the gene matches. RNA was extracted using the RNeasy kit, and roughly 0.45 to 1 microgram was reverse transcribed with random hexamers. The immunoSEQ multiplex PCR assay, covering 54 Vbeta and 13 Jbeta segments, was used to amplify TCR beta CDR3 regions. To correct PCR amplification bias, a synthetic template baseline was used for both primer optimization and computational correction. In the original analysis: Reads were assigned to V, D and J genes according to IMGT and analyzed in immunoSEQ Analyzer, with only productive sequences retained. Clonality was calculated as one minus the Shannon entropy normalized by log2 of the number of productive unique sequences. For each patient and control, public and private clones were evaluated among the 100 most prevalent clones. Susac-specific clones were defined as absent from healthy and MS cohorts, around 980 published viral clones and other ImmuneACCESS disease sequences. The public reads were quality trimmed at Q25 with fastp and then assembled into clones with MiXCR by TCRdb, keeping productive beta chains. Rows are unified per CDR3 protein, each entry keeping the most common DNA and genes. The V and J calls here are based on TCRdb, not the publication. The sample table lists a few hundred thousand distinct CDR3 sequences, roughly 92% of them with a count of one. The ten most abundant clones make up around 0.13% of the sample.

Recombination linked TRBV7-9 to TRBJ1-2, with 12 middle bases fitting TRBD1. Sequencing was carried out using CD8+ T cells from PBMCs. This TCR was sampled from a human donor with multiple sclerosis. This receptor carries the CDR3 CASSPGTGGGDGYTF. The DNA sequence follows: TGTGCCAGCAGCCCCGGGACAGGGGGCGGCGATGGCTACACCTTC.